Below are 29 T cell receptor beta chains sequenced from a single sample in a study of shared clonotypes between healthy human individuals. Generated by immunoSEQ multiplex PCR, the TCRdb table keeps only in-frame clones and is missing some. The profile covers about 2 million clones, with roughly 95% appearing a single time and 1% to 1.3% taken by the ten largest. Naive CD8 cells lacked CD45RO and underwent positive selection for CCR7, leaving out terminally differentiated effector memory CD45RA+ cells. The sequenced material came from naive CD8+ T cells sorted from blood. The origin of the receptors is a man between 18 and 35 years old in good health.

V is TRBV30 and J is TRBJ2-7, with 7 bases identical to TRBD1. CDR3 length: 13 amino acids. The germline gives CDR1 GTSNPN, CDR2 SVGIG (reference sequence). The J segment lost 3 bases and the V segment lost 3 bases, leaving 5 bases of the junction unmatched. The CDR3 is CAWSSGTDYEQYF. In nucleotides, the CDR3 is TGTGCCTGGAGCTCCGGGACAGACTACGAGCAGTACTTC.

The V call is TRBV2, the J call TRBJ1-4; D perhaps matches TRBD1 (6 bases). The CDR3 runs to 15 residues. Germline V lookup: CDR1 SNHLY, CDR2 FYNNEI. The V end lost 8 bases, the J end lost 4 bases, and 17 bases lay between the germline ends. CDR3 sequence: CASGGHSAGNEKLFF. The CDR3 coding sequence is TGTGCCAGCGGGGGCCACTCTGCGGGTAATGAAAAACTGTTTTTT.

CDR3 protein: CASSYGEKLFF. CDR3 DNA sequence: TGTGCCAGCAGCTACGGGGAAAAACTGTTTTTT. V and J are TRBV5-5 and TRBJ1-4; D unclear. This CDR3 region has 11 residues. V was trimmed by 3 bases and J by 8 bases, leaving 5 bases between them. Germline V lookup: CDR1 SGHKS, CDR2 YYEKEE (reference sequence).

The chain has TRBV2 and TRBJ1-1; TRBD1 matches at 12 bases. Germline-derived CDR1 and CDR2 are SNHLY and FYNNEI. With 3 bases clipped from V and 6 bases from J, the junction kept 5 bases outside the gene matches. The CDR3 covers 15 residues. Here the CDR3 DNA reads TGTGCCAGCAGTGAGGGGACAGGGGGCTGGGCTGAAGCTTTCTTT. Translation gives CASSEGTGGWAEAFF.

J is TRBJ2-1 and V is TRBV2, with 9 bases aligning to TRBD2. CDR3 length equals 14 residues. Germline-derived CDR1 and CDR2 are SNHLY and FYNNEI. J lost 4 bases, V lost 5 bases, and 3 bases had no gene match. In DNA, the CDR3 is TGTGCCAGCAGTTCTAGCGGGGCTTACAATGAGCAGTTCTTC. Its translation: CASSSSGAYNEQFF.

The V and J genes are TRBV4-1 and TRBJ2-7; D gene uncertain. CDR1 MGHRA and CDR2 YSYEKL come from the germline V gene. This CDR3 has 13 residues. V shed 1 base and J shed 5 bases, with 9 bases lying between them. The CDR3 DNA is TGCGCCAGCAGCCAAGTCGAGGCCCACGAGCAGTACTTC. It yields the protein CASSQVEAHEQYF.

V and J are TRBV28 and TRBJ2-1; the match to TRBD1 covers 8 bases. V lost 5 bases and J lost 2; bases outside the gene matches: 5. The germline CDR1 and CDR2 sequences are MDHEN and SYDVKM. This CDR3 has 15 amino acids. The CDR3 spells CASSEDRVTYNEQFF. CDR3 DNA: TGTGCCAGCAGTGAGGACAGGGTCACCTACAATGAGCAGTTCTTC.

The V call is TRBV6-5, the J call TRBJ2-1; no definite D call. Germline-derived CDR1 and CDR2 are MNHEY and SVGAGI. The CDR3 consists of 13 residues. Trimming took off 2 bases at V and 10 bases at J, with 12 bases between the two ends. The CDR3 region is CASSYRPQVEQFF. The DNA for the CDR3 is TGTGCCAGCAGTTACCGGCCGCAGGTCGAGCAGTTCTTC.

The V and J genes are TRBV14 and TRBJ2-3, with D uncertain. The CDR3 runs 16 residues. V lost 1 base, J lost 6 bases, and 17 bases lay in between. In germline, CDR1 is SGHDN, CDR2 FVKESK. CDR3 amino acids: CASSQGIFDTADTQYF. CDR3 coding DNA: TGTGCCAGCAGCCAAGGGATTTTCGATACCGCCGATACGCAGTATTTT.

Remarks on this clone: This same CDR3 is encoded by further DNA sequences in the sample. The chain carries TRBV5-8 and TRBJ2-7; unclear D gene. CDR3 length: 13 residues. Trimming cost V 2 bases and J 0 bases, with 6 bases left between them. Germline CDR1 and CDR2: SGHTS and YDEGEE. The CDR3 loop is CASSLTSSYEQYF. The CDR3 DNA follows: TGTGCCAGCAGCTTAACCAGCTCCTACGAGCAGTACTTC.

This chain links TRBV2 with TRBJ2-7, with 10 bases fitting TRBD1. Germline CDR1 and CDR2: SNHLY and FYNNEI. V was clipped by 7 bases and J by 6 bases; unmatched bases: 6. The CDR3 is 13 amino acids. CDR3 DNA sequence: TGTGCCAGCACCTGGGACAGGGGAGTCGAGCAGTACTTC. Amino acid sequence: CASTWDRGVEQYF. Full variable domain (rest looked up from reference TRBV2 and TRBJ2-7): EPEVTQTPSHQVTQMGQEVILRCVPISNHLYFYWYRQILGQKVEFLVSFYNNEISEKSEIFDDQFSVERPDGSNFTLKIRSTKLEDSAMYFCASTWDRGVEQYFGPGTRLTVT.

The genes are TRBV7-9 and TRBJ2-5, with 9 bases that match TRBD2. CDR1 and CDR2 (germline): SEHNR, FQNEAQ (reference sequence). The V segment lost 5 bases and the J segment 0 bases; nucleotides outside the gene matches: 7. The CDR3 sequence is 16 residues long. The CDR3 nucleotides are TGTGCCAGCAGCCACCGACTAGCGGAGTACCAAGAGACCCAGTACTTC. Protein product: CASSHRLAEYQETQYF.

The genes are TRBV7-8 and TRBJ2-1; 7 bases agree with TRBD1. Germline CDR1 reads SGHVS; CDR2 reads FQNEAQ. With V trimmed by 5 bases and J by 6 bases, 10 bases remained unmatched. The CDR3 consists of 15 residues. DNA of the CDR3: TGTGCCAGCAGCCCCCGGGACAGATCTATCAATGAGCAGTTCTTC. This encodes CASSPRDRSINEQFF. The full variable domain, completed using reference TRBV7-8 and TRBJ2-1, is GAGVSQSPRYKVAKRGQDVALRCDPISGHVSLFWYQQALGQGPEFLTYFQNEAQLDKSGLPSDRFFAERPEGSVSTLKIQRTQQEDSAVYLCASSPRDRSINEQFFGPGTRLTVL.

A single count supports this clone. The chain joins TRBV5-1 to TRBJ2-3; TRBD2 matches at 10 bases. Unmatched junction bases numbered 3, after V lost 2 bases and J lost 3 bases. Germline assignment: CDR1 SGHRS and CDR2 YFSETQ. CDR3 length: 15 amino acids. CDR3 sequence: CASSFGTSVTDTQYF. The CDR3 DNA reads TGCGCCAGCAGCTTCGGGACTAGCGTTACAGATACGCAGTATTTT.

This sequence joins TRBV7-9 and TRBJ1-1; a weak D match, TRBD1 (6 bases). The CDR3 is made up of 16 amino acids. Per germline, CDR1 SEHNR and CDR2 FQNEAQ (reference sequence). V gave up 5 bases and J gave up 4 bases, with 20 bases separating them. In DNA form, the CDR3 reads TGTGCCAGCAGCATCACTTCACAGGGATGGGGCACTGAAGCTTTCTTT. Protein product: CASSITSQGWGTEAFF.

The J gene is TRBJ2-1, the V gene TRBV4-1; TRBD2 matches 7 bases. The CDR3 spans 15 residues. CDR1 is MGHRA, CDR2 YSYEKL, per germline. The V segment lost 8 bases and the J segment 9 bases; nucleotides outside the gene matches: 16. The CDR3 region is CASGGVAGGSGEQFF. In DNA, the CDR3 is TGCGCCAGCGGGGGAGTAGCGGGTGGGAGTGGTGAGCAGTTCTTC.

The chain employs TRBV7-9 and TRBJ1-5; D remains ambiguous. Germline V CDR1 and CDR2: SEHNR, FQNEAQ (reference sequence). The CDR3 sequence is 12 residues long. The germline V and J ends were trimmed by 5 bases and 10 bases, with 12 bases remaining between them. The CDR3 DNA follows: TGTGCCAGCAGCGAGGGCGGAGGACCCCAGCATTTT. Its protein product is CASSEGGGPQHF.

The V call is TRBV6-5, the J call TRBJ2-1; tentatively, D is TRBD2 (6 bases). Trimming left V 5 bases short and J 3 bases short, with 11 bases between. The CDR3 sequence is 14 residues long. Germline-derived CDR1 and CDR2 are MNHEY and SVGAGI. For the CDR3, the DNA is TGTGCCAGCAGTACCGGGAGCTTCTACAATGAGCAGTTCTTC. Translation: CASSTGSFYNEQFF.

The V gene is TRBV4-1, the J gene TRBJ2-7, with unresolved D. Germline CDR1 reads MGHRA; CDR2 reads YSYEKL. Trimming took 0 bases from V and 0 from J, leaving 12 bases between them. The CDR3 contains 16 residues. The CDR3 bases are TGCGCCAGCAGCCAAGATCCGGATCTTATCTCCTACGAGCAGTACTTC. Its translation is CASSQDPDLISYEQYF.

The chain links TRBV5-3 to TRBJ1-6; TRBD1 agrees at 10 bases. TRBV5-3 is marked as an open reading frame, function uncertain. J lost 2 bases, V lost 4 bases, and 6 bases had no gene match. This CDR3 has 17 residues. This CDR3 reads CARSHDRGHTYNSPLHF. DNA of the CDR3: TGTGCCAGAAGCCACGACAGGGGGCACACCTATAATTCACCCCTCCACTTT.

This chain uses TRBV7-6 with TRBJ1-2, with TRBD1 identical over 7 bases. The CDR3 totals 15 residues. Germline V gene lookup returns CDR1 SGHVS and CDR2 FNYEAQ. After removal of 2 bases from V and 7 bases from J, the junction contained 10 bases not matched to a gene. The CDR3 region has the DNA TGTGCCAGCAGCTTAAGGACAGGTGCCCTGTCTGGCTACACCTTC. This sequence encodes CASSLRTGALSGYTF.

This chain joins TRBV15 and TRBJ2-1; unclear D gene. CDR1 is LNHNV and CDR2 is YYDKDF in the germline V gene (reference sequence). V shed 0 bases and J shed 10 bases, with 13 bases lying between them. This CDR3 comprises 14 residues. CDR3 nucleotides: TGTGCCACCAGCAGAGATGCGGCCGGCATCGAGCAGTTCTTC. This codes for CATSRDAAGIEQFF. The complete variable domain, with remaining parts taken from reference TRBV15 and TRBJ2-1, reads DAMVIQNPRYQVTQFGKPVTLSCSQTLNHNVMYWYQQKSSQAPKLLFHYYDKDFNNEADTPDNFQSRRPNTSFCFLDIRSPGLGDTAMYLCATSRDAAGIEQFFGPGTRLTVL.

This chain joins TRBV5-1 and TRBJ2-3; D gene uncertain. This CDR3 is built from 13 residues. Per germline, CDR1 SGHRS and CDR2 YFSETQ. Trimming stripped 4 bases from V and 3 bases from J, with 9 bases between. The chain's CDR3 is CASSLRITDTQYF. CDR3 bases: TGCGCCAGCAGCCTTCGGATAACAGATACGCAGTATTTT.

The V and J genes are TRBV27 and TRBJ1-5, with a weak D call TRBD1 (6 bases). Trimming stripped 4 bases from V and 1 base from J, with 11 bases between. The CDR3 runs 15 residues. The germline gives CDR1 MNHEY, CDR2 SMNVEV (reference sequence). The CDR3 DNA follows: TGTGCCAGCAGTTCCGGGACACAGAGCAATCAGCCCCAGCATTTT. Protein: CASSSGTQSNQPQHF.

The chain joins TRBV9 to TRBJ2-1; D is undetermined. V was trimmed by 3 bases and J by 8 bases, leaving 12 bases between them. The CDR3 consists of 13 residues. Looked up from germline, CDR1 is SGDLS and CDR2 is YYNGEE. The DNA of the CDR3 is TGTGCCAGCAGCGCCCTGATAGTCGATGAGCAGTTCTTC. Protein product: CASSALIVDEQFF.

The chain has TRBV7-9 and TRBJ1-1; no definite D call. Germline CDR1 SEHNR, CDR2 FQNEAQ (reference sequence). Trimming stripped 4 bases from V and 8 bases from J, with 17 bases between. The CDR3 sequence is 14 residues long. CDR3 in DNA: TGTGCCAGCAGCTCCGCCGGGAACTGGGCCGAAGCTTTCTTT. This translates into CASSSAGNWAEAFF.

This chain joins TRBV11-2 and TRBJ1-4, with D unclear. The CDR3 sequence is 13 residues long. Trimming removed 0 bases from V and 7 bases from J, with 6 bases in between. Germline loops: CDR1 SGHAT, CDR2 FQNNGV. For the CDR3, the DNA is TGTGCCAGCAGCTTAGATTGGGTTGAAAAACTGTTTTTT. This codes for CASSLDWVEKLFF. The variable domain in full, completed from reference TRBV11-2 and TRBJ1-4, reads EAGVAQSPRYKIIEKRQSVAFWCNPISGHATLYWYQQILGQGPKLLIQFQNNGVVDDSQLPKDRFSAERLKGVDSTLKIQPAKLEDSAVYLCASSLDWVEKLFFGSGTQLSVL.

J is TRBJ2-1 and V is TRBV7-2; 11 nucleotides line up with TRBD1. Germline-derived CDR1 and CDR2 are SGHTA and FQGNSA. The CDR3 length is 15 residues. J gave up 6 bases and V 1 base, and 2 bases lay outside the gene matches. The CDR3 DNA sequence: TGTGCCAGCAGCTTAGGGGGACAGGGGGTCAATGAGCAGTTCTTC. Protein sequence: CASSLGGQGVNEQFF.

The V gene is TRBV2, the J gene TRBJ2-7; TRBD2 agrees at 9 bases. CDR1 and CDR2 (germline): SNHLY, FYNNEI. The CDR3 sequence is 16 residues long. Trimming at V came to 1 base and at J to 3 bases, leaving 7 bases not matched to a gene. CDR3 region: CASSEDPGSGSYEQYF. CDR3 DNA sequence: TGTGCCAGCAGTGAAGACCCGGGTAGCGGGAGCTACGAGCAGTACTTC.